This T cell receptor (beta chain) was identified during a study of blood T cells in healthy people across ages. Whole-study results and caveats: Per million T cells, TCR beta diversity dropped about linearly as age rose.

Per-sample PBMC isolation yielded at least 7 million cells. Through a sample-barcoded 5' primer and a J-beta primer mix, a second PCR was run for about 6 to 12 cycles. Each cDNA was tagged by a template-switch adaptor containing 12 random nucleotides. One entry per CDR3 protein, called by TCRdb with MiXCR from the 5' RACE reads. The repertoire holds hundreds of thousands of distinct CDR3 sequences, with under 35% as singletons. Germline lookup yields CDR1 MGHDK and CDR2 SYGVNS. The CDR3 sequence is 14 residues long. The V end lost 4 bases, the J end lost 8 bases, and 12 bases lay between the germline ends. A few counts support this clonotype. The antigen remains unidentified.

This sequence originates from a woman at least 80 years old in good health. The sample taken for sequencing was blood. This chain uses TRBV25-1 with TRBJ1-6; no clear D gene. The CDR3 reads CASSARRRDSPLHF. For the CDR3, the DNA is TGTGCCAGCAGTGCCCGCAGGAGGGATTCACCCCTCCACTTT. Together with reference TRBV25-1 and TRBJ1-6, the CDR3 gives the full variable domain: EADIYQTPRYLVIGTGKKITLECSQTMGHDKMYWYQQDPGMELHLIHYSYGVNSTEKGDLSSESTVSRIRTEHFPLTLESARPSHTSQYLCASSARRRDSPLHFGNGTRLTVT.